The 8 T cell receptor beta chains in this list originate from one sample, sequenced in a study of blood T cell repertoires in COVID-19. Measured with immunoSEQ multiplex PCR; TCRdb has only the in-frame clones, and not every one. Of roughly 230,000 clones detected, about 88% appear once; the ten largest clones hold more than 0.75%. Sequenced material: peripheral blood. The receptors were gathered from a man in his forties with acute or convalescent COVID-19.

The V and J genes are TRBV18 and TRBJ1-4; possible D gene TRBD1, 5 bases. The length of the CDR3 is 14 residues. Germline CDR1 reads KGHSH; CDR2 reads LQKENI. Trimming removed 0 bases at V and 6 bases at J, with 8 bases between. CDR3 in amino acids: CASSPPTVHEKLFF. The CDR3, as DNA: TGTGCCAGCTCACCACCGACAGTCCATGAAAAACTGTTTTTT.

This chain links TRBV7-9 with TRBJ1-4; D is unresolved. The CDR3 has 13 amino acids. V lost 2 bases to trimming and J lost 4 bases, with 5 bases between them. CDR1 is SEHNR and CDR2 is FQNEAQ in the germline V gene (reference sequence). The CDR3 region is CASSLQVNEKLFF. The DNA of the CDR3 is TGTGCCAGCAGCTTACAGGTTAATGAAAAACTGTTTTTT.

This clone was detected once. The chain is built from TRBV7-9 and TRBJ1-3, with 9 positions matching TRBD1. The trim removed 4 bases at V and 0 bases at J, leaving 13 bases unmatched. CDR1 and CDR2 from the germline V gene are SEHNR and FQNEAQ (reference sequence). The CDR3 length is 19 residues. CDR3 region: CASSSTGGGYIGSGNTIYF. The CDR3, as DNA: TGTGCCAGCAGCTCGACAGGGGGAGGATATATAGGCTCTGGAAACACCATATATTTT.

CDR3 amino acids: CASSLAGDSLEQPQHF. For the CDR3, the DNA is TGTGCCAGCAGCTTGGCCGGGGACAGCCTGGAGCAGCCCCAGCATTTT. The rearrangement joins TRBV5-6 to TRBJ1-5; 7 bases are shared with TRBD1. This CDR3 contains 16 residues. Per the germline V gene, CDR1 is SGHDT and CDR2 is YYEEEE. J lost 7 bases, V lost 0 bases, and 10 bases had no gene match.

This clone occurred a few times. This rearrangement joins TRBV2 to TRBJ1-4; D may be TRBD1 (6 bases). The length of the CDR3 is 13 residues. Trimming left V 7 bases short and J 8 bases short, with 14 bases between. In germline, CDR1 is SNHLY, CDR2 FYNNEI. The CDR3 coding sequence is TGTGCCAGCATGGGGGGGACAAGCGAAAAACTGTTTTTT. The encoded protein is CASMGGTSEKLFF.

About this clone itself: Sequence at one end of the junction differs from germline and may be a read error. J is TRBJ2-3 and V is TRBV7-7, with D uncertain. The CDR3 covers 13 residues. From germline, CDR1 is SSHAT and CDR2 FNYEAQ (reference sequence). The CDR3 DNA is TGTGCTAGCAGCTTAGGGCTCACAGATACGCAGTATTTT. Protein sequence: CASSLGLTDTQYF.

This clone was observed a few times. V usage is TRBV13 and J usage is TRBJ1-6, with 7 bases identical to TRBD1. This CDR3 has 16 amino acids. CDR1 and CDR2 from the germline V gene are PRHDT and FYEKMQ (reference sequence). Trimming removed 4 bases from V and 7 bases from J; junction bases left unmatched: 10. The CDR3 DNA is TGTGCCAGCAGCTGGAGGGACAGATCTGAGAATTCACCCCTCCACTTT. Its protein is CASSWRDRSENSPLHF. Drawing the rest from reference TRBV13 and TRBJ1-6, the complete variable domain is AAGVIQSPRHLIKEKRETATLKCYPIPRHDTVYWYQQGPGQDPQFLISFYEKMQSDKGSIPDRFSAQQFSDYHSELNMSSLELGDSALYFCASSWRDRSENSPLHFGNGTRLTVT.

The CDR3 sequence is CASSYQGVDSPLHF. The CDR3 DNA reads TGCGCCAGCAGCTACCAGGGGGTAGATTCACCCCTCCACTTT. This chain joins TRBV5-1 and TRBJ1-6, with TRBD1 matching 7 bases. Trimming at V came to 3 bases and at J to 8 bases, leaving 5 bases not matched to a gene. Germline V gives CDR1 SGHRS, CDR2 YFSETQ. The CDR3 has 14 amino acids.